This entry lists 29 T cell receptor beta chains sequenced from one sample in a study of cytomegalovirus exposure and HLA in healthy donors. Primers included in the PCR were 60 Vbeta and 13 Jbeta primers. Method: immunoSEQ multiplex PCR; TCRdb's copy keeps in-frame clones and lacks some. Of 150,000 to 200,000 clones in the sample, around four fifths were seen once. Sequencing input: PBMCs. These receptor sequences come from a woman under 40 in good health and CMV-seronegative.

The chain joins TRBV5-1 to TRBJ2-7, with a possible D match to TRBD2 (7 bases). This CDR3 spans 14 amino acids. CDR1 SGHRS and CDR2 YFSETQ come from the germline V gene. Trimming cost V 5 bases and J 0 bases, with 12 bases left between them. CDR3 sequence: CASSRGASSYEQYF. In DNA, the CDR3 is TGCGCCAGCAGTCGGGGGGCTAGCTCCTACGAGCAGTACTTC.

This clone has just a few counts. The chain links TRBV18 to TRBJ2-5, with 8 positions matching TRBD2. V lost 2 bases to trimming and J lost 3 bases; unmatched junction nucleotides: 11. This CDR3 spans 17 amino acids. Per germline, CDR1 KGHSH and CDR2 LQKENI. This CDR3 reads CASSPFSGGTSKETQYF. The CDR3 DNA is TGTGCCAGCTCACCATTCAGCGGGGGAACCTCTAAAGAGACCCAGTACTTC. Filled out from reference TRBV18 and TRBJ2-5, the complete variable domain reads NAGVMQNPRHLVRRRGQEARLRCSPMKGHSHVYWYRQLPEEGLKFMVYLQKENIIDESGMPKERFSAEFPKEGPSILRIQQVVRGDSAAYFCASSPFSGGTSKETQYFGPGTRLLVL.

This rearrangement joins TRBV29-1 to TRBJ1-2, with a tentative D call TRBD1 (6 bases). Germline CDR1 reads SQVTM; CDR2 reads ANQGSEA. Trimming left V 3 bases short and J 4 bases short, with 12 bases between. The CDR3 is made up of 13 amino acids. The CDR3 DNA is TGCAGCGTTGAGGACAGCACCTCCTATGGCTACACCTTC. Its protein is CSVEDSTSYGYTF.

The sample holds a few counts of this clone. The rearrangement links TRBV15 to TRBJ2-7; TRBD2 matches 14 bases. Germline V gene lookup returns CDR1 LNHNV and CDR2 YYDKDF (reference sequence). The CDR3 runs 15 residues. Germline trimming cut 5 bases from V and 4 bases from J; bases unmatched to any gene: 4. CDR3 protein: CATSPGLAGGYEQYF. CDR3 in DNA: TGTGCCACCAGCCCCGGACTAGCGGGGGGTTACGAGCAGTACTTC.

This chain links TRBV11-1 with TRBJ1-5; D call uncertain. The CDR3 runs 18 residues. Per the germline V gene, CDR1 is SGHAT and CDR2 is FQDESV (reference sequence). With 0 bases removed from V and 0 bases from J, the gap between germline ends came to 15 bases. The CDR3 protein is CASSLALRTRDSNQPQHF. The DNA of the CDR3 is TGTGCCAGCAGCTTAGCGCTTAGGACGAGGGATAGCAATCAGCCCCAGCATTTT.

Here the CDR3 reads CASSPGTANTGELFF. The CDR3 nucleotides read TGTGCCAGCAGCCCTGGGACAGCGAACACCGGGGAGCTGTTTTTT. The chain couples TRBV9 to TRBJ2-2; 7 nucleotides line up with TRBD1. This CDR3 has 15 amino acids. The J segment lost 0 bases and the V segment lost 4 bases, leaving 3 bases of the junction unmatched. Looked up from germline, CDR1 is SGDLS and CDR2 is YYNGEE.

V and J are TRBV18 and TRBJ1-5; TRBD1 is a possible D gene (5 bases). The germline gives CDR1 KGHSH, CDR2 LQKENI. Trimming took 1 base from V and 5 from J, leaving 9 bases between them. The CDR3 length is 14 residues. CDR3 sequence: CASSPLQTDQPQHF. The CDR3 DNA follows: TGTGCCAGCTCACCACTACAGACAGATCAGCCCCAGCATTTT.

This clone was counted a few times. J is TRBJ2-1 and V is TRBV5-6; 7 bases map to TRBD2. The CDR3 runs to 16 residues. With V trimmed by 4 bases and J by 8 bases, 15 bases remained unmatched. The germline CDR1 and CDR2 sequences are SGHDT and YYEEEE. The CDR3 reads CASSGEGGGPADEQFF. CDR3 sequence (DNA): TGTGCCAGCAGCGGGGAGGGAGGCGGACCGGCCGATGAGCAGTTCTTC. The full variable domain, rest sourced from reference TRBV5-6 and TRBJ2-1, is DAGVTQSPTHLIKTRGQQVTLRCSPKSGHDTVSWYQQALGQGPQFIFQYYEEEERQRGNFPDRFSGHQFPNYSSELNVNALLLGDSALYLCASSGEGGGPADEQFFGPGTRLTVL.

This rearrangement joins TRBV7-2 to TRBJ2-1; 9 positions match TRBD2. V shed 5 bases, J shed 0 bases, and the junction held 14 bases outside the gene matches. Germline lookup yields CDR1 SGHTA and CDR2 FQGNSA. The CDR3 length is 19 residues. CDR3 nucleotide sequence: TGTGCCAGCAGCCTGAGACGACAGCTAGCGGGGAGCTCCTACAATGAGCAGTTCTTC. It specifies CASSLRRQLAGSSYNEQFF.

The genes are TRBV19 and TRBJ1-5; 7 bases align to TRBD1. Germline V gene sequence: CDR1 LNHDA, CDR2 SQIVND (reference sequence). This CDR3 region has 13 residues. V dropped 10 bases and J dropped 5; count of bases not matched to a gene: 8. This chain's CDR3 is CATSDRVHQPQHF. The CDR3 coding sequence is TGTGCCACCTCCGACAGGGTCCATCAGCCCCAGCATTTT.

The chain has TRBV7-9 and TRBJ2-7, with D maybe TRBD2 (5 bases). Germline loops: CDR1 SEHNR, CDR2 FQNEAQ (reference sequence). Trimming cost V 2 bases and J 9 bases, with 11 bases left between them. This CDR3 comprises 12 residues. The CDR3 region has the DNA TGTGCCAGCAGCTTATCGGGAATTGGGCAGTACTTC. The encoded protein is CASSLSGIGQYF.

The count of this clone is one. The V gene is TRBV19, the J gene TRBJ2-1; D may be TRBD2 (6 bases). Germline assignment: CDR1 LNHDA and CDR2 SQIVND (reference sequence). This CDR3 spans 14 amino acids. V was trimmed by 2 bases and J by 6 bases, leaving 11 bases between them. The CDR3 DNA sequence: TGTGCCAGTAGTATAACTGGAGGGAGCAATGAGCAGTTCTTC. Its translation: CASSITGGSNEQFF. Together with reference TRBV19 and TRBJ2-1, the CDR3 gives the full variable domain: DGGITQSPKYLFRKEGQNVTLSCEQNLNHDAMYWYRQDPGQGLRLIYYSQIVNDFQKGDIAEGYSVSREKKESFPLTVTSAQKNPTAFYLCASSITGGSNEQFFGPGTRLTVL.

The rearrangement joins TRBV6-5 to TRBJ2-7, with D possibly matching TRBD2 (5 bases). The CDR3 contains 14 residues. Between the trimmed V and J ends, which lost 2 bases and 3 bases, there was a span of 11 bases. Germline V CDR1 and CDR2: MNHEY, SVGAGI. CDR3 coding DNA: TGTGCCAGCAGTTACAGGAGGATTAACTACGAGCAGTACTTC. Translation gives CASSYRRINYEQYF.

The V and J genes are TRBV7-2 and TRBJ2-1, with 8 bases matching TRBD1. This CDR3 is built from 15 residues. Germline-derived CDR1 and CDR2 are SGHTA and FQGNSA. The junction had 6 bases not matched to a gene; V was cut back by 5 bases and J by 3 bases. In DNA form, the CDR3 reads TGTGCCAGCAGCCTCGGACAGGGTCTCTACAATGAGCAGTTCTTC. Protein: CASSLGQGLYNEQFF.

The CDR3 region is CASSVKYEQYF. The CDR3 bases are TGTGCCAGCAGTGTAAAATACGAGCAGTACTTC. The chain employs TRBV6-6 and TRBJ2-7; D gene unclear. The germline gives CDR1 MNHNY, CDR2 SVGAGI (reference sequence). The V and J ends lost 5 bases and 4 bases respectively, with 6 bases between them. This CDR3 has 11 residues.

This clone showed up just a few times. J is TRBJ1-2 and V is TRBV7-3; 7 nucleotides match TRBD1. Germline V gene sequence: CDR1 SGHTA, CDR2 FQGTGA. J lost 4 bases, V lost 2 bases, and 1 base had no gene match. The CDR3 sequence is 13 residues long. The CDR3 DNA follows: TGTGCCAGCAGCTTACGGACAGGCTATGGCTACACCTTC. Protein sequence: CASSLRTGYGYTF.

The chain combines TRBV18 with TRBJ2-7; 11 nucleotides match TRBD2. Germline loops: CDR1 KGHSH, CDR2 LQKENI. CDR3 length: 16 residues. With 4 bases clipped from V and 1 base from J, the junction kept 6 bases outside the gene matches. CDR3 coding DNA: TGTGCCAGCTCACAAGGGACTAGCGGTTATTCCTACGAGCAGTACTTC. Translating it yields CASSQGTSGYSYEQYF. The full variable domain, with the rest looked up from reference TRBV18 and TRBJ2-7, is NAGVMQNPRHLVRRRGQEARLRCSPMKGHSHVYWYRQLPEEGLKFMVYLQKENIIDESGMPKERFSAEFPKEGPSILRIQQVVRGDSAAYFCASSQGTSGYSYEQYFGPGTRLTVT.

V and J are TRBV5-1 and TRBJ1-2; D is unresolved. Trimming shortened V by 0 bases and J by 3 bases, and 12 bases separated the two germline ends. The CDR3 has 15 residues. Germline CDR1 SGHRS, CDR2 YFSETQ. This chain's CDR3 is CASSLGHPADYGYTF. The DNA for the CDR3 is TGCGCCAGCAGCTTGGGACACCCCGCTGACTATGGCTACACCTTC.

This clone appeared a few times. V is TRBV2 and J is TRBJ2-1; TRBD2 agrees at 13 bases. CDR3 size: 17 residues. Germline V gene lookup returns CDR1 SNHLY and CDR2 FYNNEI. Germline trimming cut 5 bases from V and 10 bases from J; bases unmatched to any gene: 14. For the CDR3, the DNA is TGTGCCAGCAGTTATACAGGACTAGCGGGGGTTTCGATCGAGCAGTTCTTC. Amino acids: CASSYTGLAGVSIEQFF.

J is TRBJ2-7 and V is TRBV6-1; 16 nucleotides agree with TRBD2. V lost 3 bases, J lost 4 bases, and 6 bases stayed unmatched. The CDR3 extends over 17 amino acids. Looked up from germline, CDR1 is MNHNS and CDR2 is SASEGT. The CDR3 DNA reads TGTGCCAGCAGTGACCTACCGGGACTAGCGGGGGGGTACGAGCAGTACTTC. Its translation is CASSDLPGLAGGYEQYF.

The V call is TRBV9, the J call TRBJ1-2, with D possibly TRBD1 on 5 matching bases. V dropped 4 bases and J dropped 4 bases, with 14 bases sitting between them. Looked up from germline, CDR1 is SGDLS and CDR2 is YYNGEE. The CDR3 is 14 residues long. Written as DNA, the CDR3 is TGTGCCAGCAGCCCCCAGACAGAAATCTATGGCTACACCTTC. It is translated as CASSPQTEIYGYTF.

J is TRBJ1-1 and V is TRBV5-1; possible D gene TRBD1, 6 bases. Between the trimmed V and J ends, which lost 5 bases and 1 base, there was a span of 18 bases. CDR1 and CDR2 (germline): SGHRS, YFSETQ. This CDR3 has 16 amino acids. This chain's CDR3 is CASSSGPQGKNTEAFF. DNA of the CDR3: TGCGCCAGCAGTTCGGGGCCCCAGGGGAAGAACACTGAAGCTTTCTTT.

The table lists this clone with a few counts. The chain uses TRBV2 and TRBJ2-1; unclear D gene. This CDR3 region has 13 residues. Germline CDR1 is SNHLY and CDR2 is FYNNEI. The V end was cut by 6 bases, the J end by 12 bases, with 18 bases between. CDR3 DNA: TGTGCCAGCAGGTATAGCTCCGACCAGCGGCAGTTCTTC. It is translated as CASRYSSDQRQFF.

This clone appeared once. The junction departs from the called germline gene at one end, perhaps through a read error. This chain joins TRBV6-1 and TRBJ1-3, with D unclear. Germline V lookup: CDR1 MNHNS, CDR2 SASEGT. This CDR3 spans 15 amino acids. CDR3 DNA sequence: TGTGCCAGCACTGAAAGACTGAGCTCTGGAAACACCATATATTTT. The encoded protein is CASTERLSSGNTIYF.

The chain uses TRBV19 and TRBJ1-2, with TRBD1 as a possible D gene (6 bases). This CDR3 spans 14 amino acids. Deletions cut 3 bases from V and 4 bases from J, with 12 bases between. CDR1 and CDR2 (germline): LNHDA, SQIVND (reference sequence). Written as DNA, the CDR3 is TGTGCCAGTAGTATGCCTGGGGGCAGCTATGGCTACACCTTC. It yields the protein CASSMPGGSYGYTF.

This clone was seen only once. The CDR3 nucleotides are TGTGCCAGCTCACCCACGGGACTAGCCTACGAGCAGTACTTC. As protein: CASSPTGLAYEQYF. The chain joins TRBV18 to TRBJ2-7, with 8 bases that match TRBD2. V was clipped by 3 bases and J by 2 bases; unmatched bases: 3. The germline gives CDR1 KGHSH, CDR2 LQKENI. The CDR3 extends over 14 amino acids.

This chain joins TRBV19 and TRBJ2-2, with D tentatively TRBD2 (5 bases). Trimming shortened V by 3 bases and J by 7 bases, and 15 bases separated the two germline ends. This CDR3 spans 15 amino acids. Germline V gives CDR1 LNHDA, CDR2 SQIVND (reference sequence). The CDR3 loop is CASSIRVALNGELFF. The CDR3 coding sequence is TGTGCCAGTAGTATTAGAGTAGCGCTCAACGGGGAGCTGTTTTTT.

The chain combines TRBV28 with TRBJ1-2, with D possibly being TRBD1 (5 bases). The V end was cut by 5 bases, the J end by 0 bases, with 16 bases between. Germline V gene data show CDR1 as MDHEN and CDR2 as SYDVKM. CDR3 length equals 16 residues. The DNA of the CDR3 is TGTGCCAGCAGTCCTGGAGGGGCCCACACTAACTATGGCTACACCTTC. It specifies CASSPGGAHTNYGYTF.

The genes are TRBV7-9 and TRBJ1-3; D is ambiguous. The germline V and J ends were trimmed by 2 bases and 0 bases, with 11 bases remaining between them. Germline CDR1 reads SEHNR; CDR2 reads FQNEAQ (reference sequence). The CDR3 length is 16 residues. The CDR3 region is CASSLRGRNSGNTIYF. CDR3 nucleotides: TGTGCCAGCAGCTTACGTGGGAGGAACTCTGGAAACACCATATATTTT. Complete variable domain (other parts from reference TRBV7-9 and TRBJ1-3): DTGVSQNPRHKITKRGQNVTFRCDPISEHNRLYWYRQTLGQGPEFLTYFQNEAQLEKSRLLSDRFSAERPKGSFSTLEIQRTEQGDSAMYLCASSLRGRNSGNTIYFGEGSWLTVV.